This T cell receptor (beta chain) came from a study of PD-1 blockade in classical Hodgkin lymphoma. The CDR3 has 17 amino acids. The germline V gene encodes CDR1 LGHNA and CDR2 YSLEER. Trimming stripped 0 bases from V and 4 bases from J, with 13 bases between. Noted time point: cycle 4 day 1 (C4D1), after 5 to 7 weeks of nivolumab. In every patient, relapse followed autologous stem cell transplantation, while exposure to brentuximab vedotin differed. Produced via immunoSEQ multiplex PCR; TCRdb's table is partial and in-frame only. The sample has 23,000 or so clones; under 75% are singletons. The receptor's source is a human donor with classical Hodgkin lymphoma. This chain joins TRBV4-3 and TRBJ1-6, with D possibly being TRBD1 (6 bases). The specimen was peripheral blood mononuclear cells (PBMCs), collected before the fourth cycle of nivolumab. CDR3 nucleotides: TGCGCCAGCAGCCAAGAACAGGGTAGATTTTATAATTCACCCCTCCACTTT. Translated, it gives CASSQEQGRFYNSPLHF.